These T cell receptor beta chains were read from a single sample in a study of graft-versus-host responses after intestinal transplantation. TCRdb's copy holds only in-frame clones and misses some; the assay was immunoSEQ multiplex PCR. The sample lists about 57,000 clones; roughly 90% were seen once. The sample here was PBMCs, taken 26 days after transplant. The source of these receptors is a human patient who received an intestinal transplant, so some T cells may come from the graft donor. CDR3s include the opening cysteine and the closing phenylalanine or tryptophan.

j_call | v_call | cdr3_aa
TRBJ1-6 | TRBV6-5 | CASSPGDRVGSPLHF
TRBJ2-5 | TRBV4-1 | CASSTTKAGGGETQYF
TRBJ2-1 | TRBV6-1 | CASSPGETYNEQFF
TRBJ2-5 | TRBV27 | CASSSSGGIQETQYF
TRBJ2-7 | TRBV28 | CASSLFDRLSEQYF
TRBJ1-1 | TRBV6-5 | CASSLGGSPEAFF
TRBJ2-3 | TRBV28 | CASSLGGSGTDTQYF
TRBJ2-1 | TRBV15 | CATSRGQDPHNEQFF
TRBJ2-7 | TRBV5-6 | CATSGGTGVYYEQYF
TRBJ2-7 | TRBV28 | CASSPSGSNDEQYF
TRBJ2-1 | TRBV12-5 | CASGTGASKHNEQFF
TRBJ2-3 | TRBV27 | CASTTGRADTQYF
TRBJ2-3 | TRBV6-4 | CASRQGPSTDTQYF
TRBJ1-1 | TRBV19 | CASRMVGGMNTEAFF
TRBJ2-1 | TRBV2 | CASSEEGSTYNEQFF
TRBJ2-1 | TRBV5-5 | CASSLQTGGYNEQFF
TRBJ2-3 | TRBV28 | CASSFKLAGGITDTQYF
TRBJ2-7 | TRBV2 | CASSDPRQGMSEQYF
TRBJ1-2 | TRBV7-8 | CASSFNPREGRTNYGYTF
TRBJ2-3 | TRBV7-3 | CASSLSFGGFTQYF
TRBJ1-1 | TRBV28 | CASSPGQLNTEAFF
TRBJ2-2 | TRBV4-1 | CASSQERSAGLTGELFF
TRBJ1-2 | TRBV7-9 | CASSPPPGQGNDGYTF
TRBJ2-7 | TRBV27 | CASSLRQGGEQYF